This T cell receptor (beta chain) was obtained from a study of graft-versus-host responses after intestinal transplantation. Germline values: CDR1 MDHEN, CDR2 SYDVKM. Deletions cut 7 bases from V and 2 bases from J, with 36 bases between. The CDR3 runs to 21 residues. Method: immunoSEQ multiplex PCR; TCRdb's copy keeps in-frame clones and lacks some. The repertoire holds approximately 70,000 clones, with 92% as singletons. This chain connects TRBV28 to TRBJ2-7; TRBD2 might be the D (5 bases). The source material was bone marrow, sampled approximately 100 weeks after intestinal transplantation. This TCR came from a human patient who received an intestinal transplant, so some T cells may come from the graft donor. The CDR3 region is CASTLGGLISRRGNSPYEQYF. The CDR3 bases are TGTGCCAGCACCTTAGGAGGTCTCATTTCAAGAAGAGGGAACTCACCCTACGAGCAGTACTTC. The full variable domain, rest sourced from reference TRBV28 and TRBJ2-7, is DVKVTQSSRYLVKRTGEKVFLECVQDMDHENMFWYRQDPGLGLRLIYFSYDVKMKEKGDIPEGYSVSREKKERFSLILESASTNQTSMYLCASTLGGLISRRGNSPYEQYFGPGTRLTVT.